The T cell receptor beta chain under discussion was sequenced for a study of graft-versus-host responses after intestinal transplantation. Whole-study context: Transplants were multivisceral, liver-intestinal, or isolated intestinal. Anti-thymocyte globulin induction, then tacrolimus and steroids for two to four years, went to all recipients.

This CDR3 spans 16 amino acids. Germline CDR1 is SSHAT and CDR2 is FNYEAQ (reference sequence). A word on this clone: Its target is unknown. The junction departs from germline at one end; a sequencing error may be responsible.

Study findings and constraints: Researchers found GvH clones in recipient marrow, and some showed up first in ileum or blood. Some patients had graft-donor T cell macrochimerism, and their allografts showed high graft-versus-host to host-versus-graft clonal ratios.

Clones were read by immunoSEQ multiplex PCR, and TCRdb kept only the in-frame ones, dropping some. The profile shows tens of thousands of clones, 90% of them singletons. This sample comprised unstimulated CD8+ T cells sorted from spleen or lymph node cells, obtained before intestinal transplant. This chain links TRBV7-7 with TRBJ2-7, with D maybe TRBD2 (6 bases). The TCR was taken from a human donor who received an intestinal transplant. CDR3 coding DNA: TGTGCTAGCAGCTACCCCTGGGGTAGGAGGGTCCTAGAGCAGTACTTC. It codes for CASSYPWGRRVLEQYF.